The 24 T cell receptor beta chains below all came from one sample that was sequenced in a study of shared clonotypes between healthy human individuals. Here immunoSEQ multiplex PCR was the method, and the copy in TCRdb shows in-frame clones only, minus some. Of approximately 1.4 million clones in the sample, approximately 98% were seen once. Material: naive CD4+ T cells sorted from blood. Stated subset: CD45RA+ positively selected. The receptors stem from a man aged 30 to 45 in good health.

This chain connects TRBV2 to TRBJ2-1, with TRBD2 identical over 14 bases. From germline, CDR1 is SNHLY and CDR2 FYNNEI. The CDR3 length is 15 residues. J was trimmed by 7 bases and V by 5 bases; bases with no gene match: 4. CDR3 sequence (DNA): TGTGCCAGCAGTTCGGGACTAGCGGGAGCTAATGAGCAGTTCTTC. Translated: CASSSGLAGANEQFF.

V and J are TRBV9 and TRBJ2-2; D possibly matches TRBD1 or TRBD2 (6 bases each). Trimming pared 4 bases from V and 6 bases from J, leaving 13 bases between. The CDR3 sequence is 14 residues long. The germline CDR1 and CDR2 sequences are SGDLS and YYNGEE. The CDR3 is CASSLRGEPGELFF. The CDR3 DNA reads TGTGCCAGCAGCCTAAGGGGGGAACCCGGGGAGCTGTTTTTT.

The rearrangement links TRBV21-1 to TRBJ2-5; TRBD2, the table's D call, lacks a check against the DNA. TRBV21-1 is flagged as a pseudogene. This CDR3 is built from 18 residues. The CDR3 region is CASSLKGLAGGPRETQYF. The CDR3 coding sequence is TGTGCCAGCAGCCTAAAAGGACTAGCGGGAGGGCCTCGTGAGACCCAGTACTTC.

CDR3 residues: CASSSGQGAPGVEEAFF. DNA for the CDR3: TGTGCCAGCAGCTCGGGACAGGGGGCGCCTGGAGTAGAGGAAGCTTTCTTT. V is TRBV5-4 and J is TRBJ1-1, with 12 bases aligning to TRBD1. In germline, CDR1 is SGHNT, CDR2 YYREEE (reference sequence). The V segment lost 3 bases and the J segment 8 bases; nucleotides outside the gene matches: 14. There are 17 residues in the CDR3.

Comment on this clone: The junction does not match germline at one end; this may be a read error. The DNA of the CDR3 is TGTGCCAGCAGCTTGGCCACGCCGGGACTCCTCGTCTTC. It specifies CASSLATPGLLVF. The chain recombines TRBV5-4 with TRBJ2-7; a possible D gene is TRBD2 (6 bases). Germline CDR1 SGHNT, CDR2 YYREEE (reference sequence). The CDR3 length is 13 residues.

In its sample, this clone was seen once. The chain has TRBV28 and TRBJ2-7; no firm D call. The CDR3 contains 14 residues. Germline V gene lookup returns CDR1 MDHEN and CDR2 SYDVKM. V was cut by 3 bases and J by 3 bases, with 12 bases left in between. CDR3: CASSFSNPIYEQYF. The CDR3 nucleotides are TGTGCCAGCAGTTTCTCAAACCCTATCTACGAGCAGTACTTC.

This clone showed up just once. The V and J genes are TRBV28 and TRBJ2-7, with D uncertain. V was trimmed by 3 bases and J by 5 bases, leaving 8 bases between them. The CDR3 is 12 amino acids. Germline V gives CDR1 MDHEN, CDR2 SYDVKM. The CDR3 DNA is TGTGCCAGCAGTTTTAACGGTAACGAGCAGTACTTC. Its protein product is CASSFNGNEQYF.

The CDR3 DNA is TGCGCCAGCAGCTTGGAACGGCCCTCCTACGAGCAGTACTTC. Protein: CASSLERPSYEQYF. The chain combines TRBV5-1 with TRBJ2-7; no firm D call. This CDR3 region has 14 residues. V was cut by 0 bases and J by 0 bases, with 7 bases left in between. CDR1 is SGHRS, CDR2 YFSETQ, per germline.

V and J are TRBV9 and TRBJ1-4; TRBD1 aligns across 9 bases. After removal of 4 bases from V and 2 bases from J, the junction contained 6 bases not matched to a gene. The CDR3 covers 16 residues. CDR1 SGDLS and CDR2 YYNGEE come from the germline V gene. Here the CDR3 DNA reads TGTGCCAGCAGCAAACAGGGGGCGCGGACTAATGAAAAACTGTTTTTT. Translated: CASSKQGARTNEKLFF. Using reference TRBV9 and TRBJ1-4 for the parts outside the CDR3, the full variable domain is DSGVTQTPKHLITATGQRVTLRCSPRSGDLSVYWYQQSLDQGLQFLIQYYNGEERAKGNILERFSAQQFPDLHSELNLSSLELGDSALYFCASSKQGARTNEKLFFGSGTQLSVL.

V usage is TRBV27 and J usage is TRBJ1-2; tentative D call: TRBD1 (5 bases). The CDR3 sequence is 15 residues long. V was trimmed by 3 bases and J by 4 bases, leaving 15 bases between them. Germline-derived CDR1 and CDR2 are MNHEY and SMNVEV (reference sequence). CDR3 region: CASSLLQAPGYGYTF. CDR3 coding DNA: TGTGCCAGCAGTTTGTTACAGGCGCCTGGCTATGGCTACACCTTC.

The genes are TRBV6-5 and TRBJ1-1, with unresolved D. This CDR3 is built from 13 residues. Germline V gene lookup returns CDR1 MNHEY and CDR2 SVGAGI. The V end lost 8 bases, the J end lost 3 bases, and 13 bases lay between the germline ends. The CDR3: CASGGDADTEAFF. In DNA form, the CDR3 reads TGTGCCAGCGGCGGGGATGCGGACACTGAAGCTTTCTTT.

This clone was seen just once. In DNA form, the CDR3 reads TGTGCCAGCCCACCGGGACTAGCGGGCAATGAGCAGTTCTTC. Translation gives CASPPGLAGNEQFF. The chain joins TRBV19 to TRBJ2-1, with 12 bases identical to TRBD2. The CDR3 consists of 14 residues. The germline CDR1 and CDR2 sequences are LNHDA and SQIVND (reference sequence). V shed 9 bases, J shed 6 bases, and the junction held 6 bases outside the gene matches.

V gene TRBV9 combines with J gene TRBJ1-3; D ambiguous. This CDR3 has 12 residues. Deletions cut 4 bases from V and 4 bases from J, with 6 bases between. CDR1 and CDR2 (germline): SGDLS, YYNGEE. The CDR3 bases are TGTGCCAGCAGCATAGGGGGAAACACCATATATTTT. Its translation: CASSIGGNTIYF.

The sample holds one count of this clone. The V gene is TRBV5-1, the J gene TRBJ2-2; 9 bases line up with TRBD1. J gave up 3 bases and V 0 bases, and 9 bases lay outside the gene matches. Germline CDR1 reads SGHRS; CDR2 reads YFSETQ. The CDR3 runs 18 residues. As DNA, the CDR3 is TGCGCCAGCAGCTTGGAACCGGGACAGGGCCGGGACACCGGGGAGCTGTTTTTT. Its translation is CASSLEPGQGRDTGELFF. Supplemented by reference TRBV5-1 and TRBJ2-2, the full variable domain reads KAGVTQTPRYLIKTRGQQVTLSCSPISGHRSVSWYQQTPGQGLQFLFEYFSETQRNKGNFPGRFSGRQFSNSRSEMNVSTLELGDSALYLCASSLEPGQGRDTGELFFGEGSRLTVL.

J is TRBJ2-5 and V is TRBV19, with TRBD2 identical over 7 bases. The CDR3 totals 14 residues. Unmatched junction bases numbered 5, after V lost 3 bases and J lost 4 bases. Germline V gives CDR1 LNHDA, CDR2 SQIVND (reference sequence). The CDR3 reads CASSIREVGETQYF. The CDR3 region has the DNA TGTGCCAGTAGTATTCGGGAGGTTGGAGAGACCCAGTACTTC.

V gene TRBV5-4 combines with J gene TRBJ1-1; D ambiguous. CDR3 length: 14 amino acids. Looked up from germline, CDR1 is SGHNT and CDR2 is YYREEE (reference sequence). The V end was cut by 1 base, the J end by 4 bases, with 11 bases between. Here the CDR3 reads CASSLQREGTEAFF. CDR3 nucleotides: TGTGCCAGCAGCTTGCAGCGGGAGGGCACTGAAGCTTTCTTT.

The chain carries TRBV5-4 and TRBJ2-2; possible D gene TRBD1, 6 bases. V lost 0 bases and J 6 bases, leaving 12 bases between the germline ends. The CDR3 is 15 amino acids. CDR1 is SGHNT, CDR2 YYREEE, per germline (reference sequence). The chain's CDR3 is CASSLAGSGAGELFF. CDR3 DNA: TGTGCCAGCAGCTTGGCCGGATCAGGGGCCGGGGAGCTGTTTTTT.

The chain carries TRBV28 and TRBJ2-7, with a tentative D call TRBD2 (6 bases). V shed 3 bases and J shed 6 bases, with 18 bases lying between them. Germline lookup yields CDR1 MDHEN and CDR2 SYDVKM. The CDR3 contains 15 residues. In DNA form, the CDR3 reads TGTGCCAGCAGTTTCCGGGACTCTCCCTGGTCCGAGCAGTACTTC. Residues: CASSFRDSPWSEQYF.

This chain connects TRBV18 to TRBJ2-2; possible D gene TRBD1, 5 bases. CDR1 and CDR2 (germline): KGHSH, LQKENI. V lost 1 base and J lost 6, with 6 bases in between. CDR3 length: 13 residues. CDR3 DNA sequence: TGTGCCAGCTCACCACTCAGGGCCGGGGAGCTGTTTTTT. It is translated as CASSPLRAGELFF.

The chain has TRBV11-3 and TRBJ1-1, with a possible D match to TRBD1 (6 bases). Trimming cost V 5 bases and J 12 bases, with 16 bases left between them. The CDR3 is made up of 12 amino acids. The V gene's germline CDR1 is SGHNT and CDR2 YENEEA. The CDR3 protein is CASSPNGGATFF. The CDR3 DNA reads TGTGCCAGCAGCCCGAACGGGGGGGCGACTTTCTTT.

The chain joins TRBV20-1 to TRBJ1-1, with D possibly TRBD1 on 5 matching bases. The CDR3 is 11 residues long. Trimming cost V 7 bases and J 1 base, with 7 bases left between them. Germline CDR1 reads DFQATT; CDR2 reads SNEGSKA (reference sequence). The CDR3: CSEQENTEAFF. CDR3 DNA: TGCAGTGAACAGGAGAACACTGAAGCTTTCTTT.

The chain's CDR3 is CASSIEQGSYGYTF. DNA for the CDR3: TGTGCCAGTAGTATAGAACAGGGGAGCTATGGCTACACCTTC. This chain uses TRBV19 with TRBJ1-2, with TRBD1 matching over 7 bases. The CDR3 sequence is 14 residues long. With V trimmed by 0 bases and J by 4 bases, 2 bases remained unmatched. Germline V gives CDR1 LNHDA, CDR2 SQIVND (reference sequence).

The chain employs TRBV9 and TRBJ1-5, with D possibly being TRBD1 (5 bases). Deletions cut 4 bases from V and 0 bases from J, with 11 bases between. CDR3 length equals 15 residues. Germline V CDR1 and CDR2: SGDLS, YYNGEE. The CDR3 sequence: CASSPDSNSNQPQHF. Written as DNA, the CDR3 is TGTGCCAGCAGCCCAGACAGCAATAGCAATCAGCCCCAGCATTTT.

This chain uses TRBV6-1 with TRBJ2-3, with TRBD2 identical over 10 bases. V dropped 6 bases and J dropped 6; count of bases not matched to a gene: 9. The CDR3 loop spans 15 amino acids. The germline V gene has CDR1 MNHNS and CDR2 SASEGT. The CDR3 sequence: CASSRTSGPRDTQYF. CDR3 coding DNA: TGTGCCAGCAGCCGGACTAGCGGTCCCCGTGATACGCAGTATTTT.